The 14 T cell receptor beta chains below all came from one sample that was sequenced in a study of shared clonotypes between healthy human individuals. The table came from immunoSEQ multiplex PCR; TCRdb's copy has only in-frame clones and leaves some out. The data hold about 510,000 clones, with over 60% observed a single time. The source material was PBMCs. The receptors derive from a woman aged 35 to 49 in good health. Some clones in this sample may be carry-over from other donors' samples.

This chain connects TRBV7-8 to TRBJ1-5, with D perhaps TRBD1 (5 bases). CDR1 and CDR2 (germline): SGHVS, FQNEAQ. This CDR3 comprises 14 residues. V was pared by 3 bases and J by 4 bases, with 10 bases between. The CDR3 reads CASSLGRVNQPQHF. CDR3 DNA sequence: TGTGCCAGCAGCTTGGGCAGGGTAAATCAGCCCCAGCATTTT.

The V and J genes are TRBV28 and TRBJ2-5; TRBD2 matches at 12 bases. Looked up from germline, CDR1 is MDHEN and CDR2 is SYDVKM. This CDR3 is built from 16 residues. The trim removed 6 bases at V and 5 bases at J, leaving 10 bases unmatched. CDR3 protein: CASRNGLAGSLETQYF. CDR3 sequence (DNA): TGTGCCAGCAGAAATGGACTAGCGGGATCTTTGGAGACCCAGTACTTC.

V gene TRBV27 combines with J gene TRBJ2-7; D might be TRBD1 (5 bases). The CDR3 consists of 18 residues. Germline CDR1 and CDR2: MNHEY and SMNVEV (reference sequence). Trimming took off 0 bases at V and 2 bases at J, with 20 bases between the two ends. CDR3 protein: CASSLSAHNRWDAYEQYF. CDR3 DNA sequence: TGTGCCAGCAGTTTATCGGCCCACAACAGGTGGGATGCCTACGAGCAGTACTTC.

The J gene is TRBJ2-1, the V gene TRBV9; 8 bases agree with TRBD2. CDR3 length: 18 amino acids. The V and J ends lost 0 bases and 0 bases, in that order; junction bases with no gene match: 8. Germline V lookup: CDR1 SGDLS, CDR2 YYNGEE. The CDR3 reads CASSVATVSGSSYNEQFF. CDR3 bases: TGTGCCAGCAGCGTAGCTACGGTGAGCGGGAGCTCCTACAATGAGCAGTTCTTC. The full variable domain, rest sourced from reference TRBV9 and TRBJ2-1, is DSGVTQTPKHLITATGQRVTLRCSPRSGDLSVYWYQQSLDQGLQFLIQYYNGEERAKGNILERFSAQQFPDLHSELNLSSLELGDSALYFCASSVATVSGSSYNEQFFGPGTRLTVL.

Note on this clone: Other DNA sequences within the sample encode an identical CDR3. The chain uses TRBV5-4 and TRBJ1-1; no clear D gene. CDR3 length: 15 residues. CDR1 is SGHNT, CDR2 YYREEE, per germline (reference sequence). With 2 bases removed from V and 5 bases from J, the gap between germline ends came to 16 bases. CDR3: CASSFLSQTGTEAFF. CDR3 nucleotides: TGTGCCAGCAGCTTCCTTTCGCAGACTGGAACTGAAGCTTTCTTT.

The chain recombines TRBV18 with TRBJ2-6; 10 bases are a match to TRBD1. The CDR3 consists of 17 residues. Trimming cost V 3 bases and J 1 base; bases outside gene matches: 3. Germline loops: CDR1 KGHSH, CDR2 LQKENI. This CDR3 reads CASSPWTGGSGANVLTF. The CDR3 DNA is TGTGCCAGCTCACCCTGGACAGGGGGATCTGGGGCCAACGTCCTGACTTTC.

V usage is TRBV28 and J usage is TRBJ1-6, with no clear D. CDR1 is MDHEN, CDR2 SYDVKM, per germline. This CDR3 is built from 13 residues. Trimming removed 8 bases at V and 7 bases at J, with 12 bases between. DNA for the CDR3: TGTGCCAGCGGTGGCCCCAACAATTCACCCCTCCACTTT. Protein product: CASGGPNNSPLHF.

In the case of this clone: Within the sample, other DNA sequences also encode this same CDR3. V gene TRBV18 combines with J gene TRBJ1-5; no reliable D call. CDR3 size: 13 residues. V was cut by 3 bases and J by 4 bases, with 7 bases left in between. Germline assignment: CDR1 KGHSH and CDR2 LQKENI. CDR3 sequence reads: CASSPAENQPQHF. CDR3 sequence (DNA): TGTGCCAGCTCACCGGCAGAGAATCAGCCCCAGCATTTT.

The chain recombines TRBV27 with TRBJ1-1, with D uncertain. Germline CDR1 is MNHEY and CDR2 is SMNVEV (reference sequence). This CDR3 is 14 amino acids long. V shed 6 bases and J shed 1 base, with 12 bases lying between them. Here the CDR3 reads CASRLPGPNTEAFF. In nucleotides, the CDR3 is TGTGCCAGCAGATTGCCAGGACCGAACACTGAAGCTTTCTTT.

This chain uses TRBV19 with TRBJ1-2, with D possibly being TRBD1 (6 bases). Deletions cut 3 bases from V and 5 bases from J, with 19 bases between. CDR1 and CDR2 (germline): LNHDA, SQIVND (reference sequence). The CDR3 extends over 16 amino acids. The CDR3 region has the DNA TGTGCCAGTAGTATTATAGGGGGGCGCCCGGATTATGGCTACACCTTC. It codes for CASSIIGGRPDYGYTF.

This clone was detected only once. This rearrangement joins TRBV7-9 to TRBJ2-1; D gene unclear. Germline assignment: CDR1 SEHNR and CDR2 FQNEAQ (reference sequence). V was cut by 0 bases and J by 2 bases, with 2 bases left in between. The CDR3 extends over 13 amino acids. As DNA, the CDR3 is TGTGCCAGCAGCTTAGCGACCTACAATGAGCAGTTCTTC. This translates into CASSLATYNEQFF.

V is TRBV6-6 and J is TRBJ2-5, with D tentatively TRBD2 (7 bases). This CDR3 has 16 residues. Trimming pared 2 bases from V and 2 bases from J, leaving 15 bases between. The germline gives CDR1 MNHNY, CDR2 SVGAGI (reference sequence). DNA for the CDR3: TGTGCCAGCAGTTACGGGCTCAGGGGACTACAAGAGACCCAGTACTTC. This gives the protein CASSYGLRGLQETQYF.

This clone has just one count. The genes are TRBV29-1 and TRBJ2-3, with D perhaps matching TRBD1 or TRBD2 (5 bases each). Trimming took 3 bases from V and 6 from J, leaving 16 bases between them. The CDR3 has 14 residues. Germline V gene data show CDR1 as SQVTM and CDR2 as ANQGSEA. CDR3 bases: TGCAGCGTTGAGGGACCGGGCCTACGGGATACGCAGTATTTT. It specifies CSVEGPGLRDTQYF.

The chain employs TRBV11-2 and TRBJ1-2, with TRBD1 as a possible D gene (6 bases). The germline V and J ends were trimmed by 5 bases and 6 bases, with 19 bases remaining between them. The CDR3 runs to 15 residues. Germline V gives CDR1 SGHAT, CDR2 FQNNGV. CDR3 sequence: CASSPVKQGFDGYTF. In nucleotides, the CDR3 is TGTGCCAGCAGCCCTGTGAAACAGGGTTTTGATGGCTACACCTTC.